A single sample is the source of the 25 T cell receptor beta chains below, sequenced in a study of T cell repertoires in cytomegalovirus infection. TCRdb processed the reads anew with MiXCR; each CDR3 protein has one entry. The table records roughly 150,000 distinct CDR3 sequences, 20% to 30% of them present only once. Sequences were obtained from PBMCs. These receptors were collected from a human donor in good health (CMV status not recorded). Some clones in this sample may be carry-over from other donors' samples.

The CDR3 sequence is CASSGTSESNEQFF. DNA of the CDR3: TGTGCCAGCAGTGGGACTAGTGAGTCCAATGAGCAGTTCTTC. The chain uses TRBV6-4 and TRBJ2-1, with 7 bases that match TRBD2. Germline assignment: CDR1 MRHNA and CDR2 SNTAGT. This CDR3 has 14 residues. J was trimmed by 6 bases and V by 4 bases; bases with no gene match: 6.

This clonotype was seen at least ten times. The chain combines TRBV7-9 with TRBJ2-3; tentative D call: TRBD2 (6 bases). There are 14 residues in the CDR3. The germline CDR1 and CDR2 sequences are SEHNR and FQNEAQ (reference sequence). The V end lost 4 bases, the J end lost 0 bases, and 8 bases lay between the germline ends. The CDR3 coding sequence is TGTGCCAGCAGCTACGGGAGAAGCACAGATACGCAGTATTTT. It translates to CASSYGRSTDTQYF.

V and J are TRBV28 and TRBJ1-3; no firm D call. CDR1 is MDHEN, CDR2 SYDVKM, per germline. The CDR3 extends over 15 amino acids. V dropped 1 base and J dropped 0 bases, with 7 bases sitting between them. The chain's CDR3 is CASSLYSVSGNTIYF. Written as DNA, the CDR3 is TGTGCCAGCAGTTTATATTCGGTCTCTGGAAACACCATATATTTT.

There are a few counts of this clonotype. The chain carries TRBV5-1 and TRBJ1-1; D not certain. The length of the CDR3 is 14 residues. CDR1 and CDR2 (germline): SGHRS, YFSETQ. V was clipped by 0 bases and J by 1 base, with 7 bases between them. The CDR3 DNA sequence: TGCGCCAGCAGCTTGGGGGAAACGAACACTGAAGCTTTCTTT. Translated, it gives CASSLGETNTEAFF.

The chain carries TRBV20-1 and TRBJ2-1; 11 nucleotides align to TRBD2. The germline V gene encodes CDR1 DFQATT and CDR2 SNEGSKA (reference sequence). Trimming took 6 bases from V and 6 from J; bases not matched to a gene: 7. This CDR3 spans 14 amino acids. The CDR3 is CSAGGTSGPNEQFF. CDR3 DNA: TGCAGTGCGGGCGGGACTAGCGGACCCAATGAGCAGTTCTTC.

The CDR3 spells CASSLYQETSEAFF. Here the CDR3 DNA reads TGTGCCAGCAGTTTATACCAGGAGACGAGTGAAGCTTTCTTT. The rearrangement uses TRBV28 and TRBJ1-1; no definite D call. V lost 1 base and J 7 bases, leaving 13 bases between the germline ends. This CDR3 spans 14 amino acids. Germline-derived CDR1 and CDR2 are MDHEN and SYDVKM.

Only a few counts were recorded for this clonotype. The chain joins TRBV6-5 to TRBJ2-1; 16 nucleotides match TRBD2. The CDR3 extends over 19 amino acids. The V and J ends lost 2 bases and 4 bases, in that order; junction bases with no gene match: 8. From germline, CDR1 is MNHEY and CDR2 SVGAGI. The CDR3 nucleotides read TGTGCCAGCAGTTACAGGGGACTAGCGGGGGGGCCCTTTTACAATGAGCAGTTCTTC. Translation gives CASSYRGLAGGPFYNEQFF.

This chain uses TRBV6-1 with TRBJ2-4; TRBD1 aligns across 7 bases. Germline assignment: CDR1 MNHNS and CDR2 SASEGT. J was trimmed by 5 bases and V by 5 bases; bases with no gene match: 12. The CDR3 covers 16 residues. CDR3 nucleotides: TGTGCCAGCAGTCCAGGACAGACAGGGACCCAAAACATTCAGTACTTC. It yields the protein CASSPGQTGTQNIQYF.

The CDR3 loop is CASIPRQGNHSPLHF. In DNA, the CDR3 is TGTGCCAGCATCCCTCGTCAGGGGAATCATTCACCCCTCCACTTT. V gene TRBV2 combines with J gene TRBJ1-6; D is perhaps TRBD1 (6 bases). Germline assignment: CDR1 SNHLY and CDR2 FYNNEI. V lost 7 bases, J lost 8 bases, and 18 bases lay in between. The CDR3 totals 15 residues.

There are a few counts of this clonotype. The chain is built from TRBV7-8 and TRBJ2-4, with no clear D. Trimming removed 1 base from V and 0 bases from J, with 13 bases in between. Germline V gene sequence: CDR1 SGHVS, CDR2 FQNEAQ. The CDR3 contains 17 residues. The CDR3 loop reads CASSLDTAVVAKNIQYF. CDR3 DNA: TGTGCCAGCAGCTTAGATACAGCAGTTGTAGCCAAAAACATTCAGTACTTC.

This clonotype showed up just a few times. The rearrangement joins TRBV7-9 to TRBJ2-1; D uncertain. V lost 6 bases and J lost 7, with 10 bases in between. Germline CDR1 SEHNR, CDR2 FQNEAQ (reference sequence). The CDR3 totals 12 residues. As DNA, the CDR3 is TGTGCCAGCAGTTTAAAGTCTAATGAGCAGTTCTTC. Amino acid sequence: CASSLKSNEQFF. Drawing the rest from reference TRBV7-9 and TRBJ2-1, the complete variable domain is DTGVSQNPRHKITKRGQNVTFRCDPISEHNRLYWYRQTLGQGPEFLTYFQNEAQLEKSRLLSDRFSAERPKGSFSTLEIQRTEQGDSAMYLCASSLKSNEQFFGPGTRLTVL.

This chain links TRBV4-3 with TRBJ2-1; no clear D gene. Deletions cut 1 base from V and 9 bases from J, with 10 bases between. The germline V gene has CDR1 LGHNA and CDR2 YSLEER. The CDR3 runs to 13 residues. The CDR3 bases are TGCGCCAGCAGCCAAGGAAGCGTTAGTGAGCAGTTCTTC. Translating it yields CASSQGSVSEQFF.

At least ten counts were recorded for this clonotype. This chain connects TRBV7-2 to TRBJ2-7, with D perhaps assigned TRBD1 or TRBD2 (6 bases each). V lost 1 base, J lost 2 bases, and 15 bases lay in between. Germline V gives CDR1 SGHTA, CDR2 FQGNSA. The CDR3 spans 16 residues. The CDR3 bases are TGTGCCAGCAGCTTAGTAGGAGGGGGGTCGACCTACGAGCAGTACTTC. This gives the protein CASSLVGGGSTYEQYF. Full variable domain (outside the CDR3, taken from reference TRBV7-2 and TRBJ2-7): GAGVSQSPSNKVTEKGKDVELRCDPISGHTALYWYRQSLGQGLEFLIYFQGNSAPDKSGLPSDRFSAERTGGSVSTLTIQRTQQEDSAVYLCASSLVGGGSTYEQYFGPGTRLTVT.

A remark on this clonotype: A clone one base away is much larger, so this may be a read error. The CDR3 does not close with the conserved phenylalanine or tryptophan, likely indicating a read error. This sequence joins TRBV7-8 and TRBJ2-5; D is possibly TRBD2 (6 bases). Germline CDR1 SGHVS, CDR2 FQNEAQ. The CDR3 extends over 11 amino acids. V gave up 8 bases and J gave up 5 bases, with 9 bases separating them. The CDR3 DNA sequence: TGTGCCAGCCGGAGGGAGGAGACCCAGTACTGC. Its protein is CASRREETQYC.

The rearrangement links TRBV28 to TRBJ2-7, with 12 bases matching TRBD1. With 6 bases clipped from V and 5 bases from J, the junction kept 14 bases outside the gene matches. The CDR3 runs 17 residues. Germline CDR1 is MDHEN and CDR2 is SYDVKM. CDR3 residues: CASRSPSPGQGANEQYF. CDR3 nucleotide sequence: TGTGCCAGCAGATCACCTTCCCCGGGACAGGGGGCGAACGAGCAGTACTTC.

This chain uses TRBV29-1 with TRBJ2-5; D possibly uses TRBD1 or TRBD2 (5 bases each). The CDR3 is 12 amino acids. Germline V gives CDR1 SQVTM, CDR2 ANQGSEA. Trimming removed 6 bases at V and 5 bases at J, with 13 bases between. DNA of the CDR3: TGCAGCGTGCCTCAGGGACGGGAGACCCAGTACTTC. Amino acid sequence: CSVPQGRETQYF.

Many counts were recorded for this clonotype. V usage is TRBV6-5 and J usage is TRBJ1-1; D is uncertain. The CDR3 totals 13 residues. Germline loops: CDR1 MNHEY, CDR2 SVGAGI. The V and J ends lost 6 bases and 1 base respectively, with 9 bases between them. The DNA of the CDR3 is TGTGCCAGCAGAAGATTTAAGAACACTGAAGCTTTCTTT. It is translated as CASRRFKNTEAFF.

The chain links TRBV14 to TRBJ1-1; D is undetermined. The CDR3 covers 18 residues. V lost 0 bases, J lost 6 bases, and 23 bases lay in between. CDR1 and CDR2 from the germline V gene are SGHDN and FVKESK. The CDR3 DNA reads as TGTGCCAGCAGCCAAGATCGTGCGGGGATGAGGGTTAGGCCTGAAGCTTTCTTT. Its translation: CASSQDRAGMRVRPEAFF.

This clonotype occurred many times. J is TRBJ1-3 and V is TRBV7-8; the match to TRBD1 covers 7 bases. The trim removed 5 bases at V and 3 bases at J, leaving 7 bases unmatched. Germline CDR1 reads SGHVS; CDR2 reads FQNEAQ. This CDR3 has 15 amino acids. The CDR3 DNA follows: TGTGCCAGCAGCCGTCCCAGGACAGGTGGAAACACCATATATTTT. This encodes CASSRPRTGGNTIYF.

This clonotype was recorded a few times. V usage is TRBV28 and J usage is TRBJ2-1; 9 positions match TRBD1. CDR3 length equals 15 residues. The germline CDR1 and CDR2 sequences are MDHEN and SYDVKM. V lost 5 bases, J lost 5 bases, and 7 bases stayed unmatched. The CDR3 here is CASSKPGQGDNEQFF. The CDR3 nucleotides are TGTGCCAGCAGTAAGCCGGGACAGGGAGACAATGAGCAGTTCTTC.

This clonotype was found many times. The chain employs TRBV7-8 and TRBJ1-1; D remains unclear. The CDR3 consists of 12 residues. V lost 3 bases and J 5 bases, leaving 7 bases between the germline ends. CDR1 is SGHVS and CDR2 is FQNEAQ in the germline V gene. CDR3 sequence reads: CASSLRQTEAFF. The CDR3 coding sequence is TGTGCCAGCAGCTTGCGGCAGACTGAAGCTTTCTTT.

This clonotype was observed many times. V usage is TRBV7-8 and J usage is TRBJ1-6, with 10 nucleotides matching TRBD1. In germline, CDR1 is SGHVS, CDR2 FQNEAQ. The CDR3 length is 15 residues. The V gene end was trimmed by 5 bases and the J gene end by 6 bases; junction bases not matched to a gene: 4. The CDR3 sequence is CASSQGQGFNSPLHF. DNA of the CDR3: TGTGCCAGCAGCCAGGGACAGGGGTTTAATTCACCCCTCCACTTT.

This clonotype has at least ten counts. Here the CDR3 DNA reads TGTGCCAGCAGCTGGGGAAGCAATCAGCCCCAGCATTTT. This sequence encodes CASSWGSNQPQHF. V usage is TRBV7-9 and J usage is TRBJ1-5; D not resolved. This CDR3 is built from 13 residues. CDR1 is SEHNR and CDR2 is FQNEAQ in the germline V gene (reference sequence). The ends were cut back, 4 bases at V and 1 base at J, with 5 bases in the middle.

A remark on this clonotype: Possible read error: a much larger clone is one base away. The chain has TRBV5-1 and TRBJ2-5; 9 nucleotides line up with TRBD1. Germline V CDR1 and CDR2: SGHRS, YFSETQ. CDR3 size: 16 residues. Trimming took 7 bases from V and 2 from J; bases not matched to a gene: 12. The CDR3 loop is CASVHSGTGLQETQYF. DNA for the CDR3: TGCGCCAGCGTCCACTCCGGGACAGGGCTACAAGAGACCCAGTACTTC. Drawing the rest from reference TRBV5-1 and TRBJ2-5, the complete variable domain is KAGVTQTPRYLIKTRGQQVTLSCSPISGHRSVSWYQQTPGQGLQFLFEYFSETQRNKGNFPGRFSGRQFSNSRSEMNVSTLELGDSALYLCASVHSGTGLQETQYFGPGTRLLVL.

The chain joins TRBV28 to TRBJ2-4, with 8 bases matching TRBD1. J lost 0 bases, V lost 5 bases, and 3 bases had no gene match. In germline, CDR1 is MDHEN, CDR2 SYDVKM. This CDR3 is built from 15 residues. CDR3 amino acids: CASSGQGVAKNIQYF. CDR3 DNA: TGTGCCAGCAGTGGACAGGGAGTAGCCAAAAACATTCAGTACTTC.